This is a list of T cell receptor beta chains from one sample in a study of blood T cell repertoires in COVID-19. Generated by immunoSEQ multiplex PCR, the TCRdb table keeps only in-frame clones and is missing some. There are about 160,000 clones in the sample; less than 85% occur only once, and 4.4% lies in the top ten. Sequencing used PBMCs or T cells enriched from blood (not recorded which). These receptors were taken from a woman in her 50s who had recovered from COVID-19. The CDR3 runs from the conserved cysteine through the conserved F or W. The order of the fields is V gene, clone size, J gene, CDR3 protein. Where a row states a size, it is once, few, many or the class of an expanded clone; other rows omit it.

TRBV2	.	TRBJ1-2	CASEEAINYGYTF
TRBV28	.	TRBJ1-6	CASSSGQGSVSPLHF
TRBV19	.	TRBJ1-3	CASTIGRGPGNTIYF
TRBV7-8	.	TRBJ2-3	CAASSIETDTQYF
TRBV20-1	.	TRBJ2-2	CSARVGGELFF
TRBV3-1/TRBV3-2	.	TRBJ1-4	CASSLRTGGAEKLFF
TRBV19	.	TRBJ1-5	CASKGQGIRVDQPQHF
TRBV30	once	TRBJ1-5	CAWSVRGSNQPQHF
TRBV6-5	.	TRBJ1-2	CASSGTATNYGYTF
TRBV30	.	TRBJ1-1	CAWSTYPPRKLNTEAFF
TRBV5-1	once	TRBJ1-1	CASSPGQGYTEAFF
TRBV9	once	TRBJ2-1	CASSVAGTSAAEQFF
TRBV28	.	TRBJ2-3	CASNAGDTDTQYF
TRBV9	.	TRBJ2-1	CASSAGNQVVEQFF
TRBV3-1/TRBV3-2	.	TRBJ1-5	CASSQGLGQGRNQPQHF
TRBV7-9	.	TRBJ1-1	CASSLGVGATEAFF
TRBV19	.	TRBJ1-1	CASSVNTEAFF
TRBV12-3/TRBV12-4	.	TRBJ1-1	CASSSRLEAFF
TRBV19	.	TRBJ2-2	CASRGPGRGPTGELFF
TRBV2	.	TRBJ1-1	CASRKGILTEAFF
TRBV4-3	once	TRBJ1-3	CASSQGTGLSTDLSGNTIYF
TRBV7-9	.	TRBJ2-1	CASTKAGGRYNEQFF
TRBV29-1	.	TRBJ2-3	CSVVGGGRDTQYF
TRBV12-3/TRBV12-4	once	TRBJ1-2	CASSAQGRGYTF
TRBV5-1	.	TRBJ1-2	CASSLDSGTDYGYTF
TRBV30	.	TRBJ1-6	CAWSEQGRSPLHF
TRBV7-2	.	TRBJ1-2	CASSRQGELNYGYTF
TRBV5-1	.	TRBJ1-4	CASSVQGGGYEKLFF
TRBV7-9	few	TRBJ1-4	CASSLTGTENEKLFF
TRBV4-2	.	TRBJ1-4	CASSQAQGAPEKLFF
TRBV7-2	.	TRBJ1-2	CASSLGRDYYGYTF
TRBV5-5	few	TRBJ1-1	CASSLGPKGDTEAFF
TRBV10-3	.	TRBJ2-2	CAISELPTSRNTGELFF
TRBV6-5	.	TRBJ1-2	CASRIFRDRGPGYTF
TRBV5-4	.	TRBJ2-1	CASRSLADNEQFF
TRBV5-6	.	TRBJ2-5	CASSFTGGNQETQYF
TRBV14	.	TRBJ1-2	CASSQVRGQGTRYTF
TRBV14	.	TRBJ1-2	CASSQVSRTSGGYTF
TRBV10-3	.	TRBJ1-1	CAISDVEGIMNTEAFF
TRBV2	once	TRBJ2-3	CASSEARLAGFNTQYF
TRBV3-1/TRBV3-2	.	TRBJ1-2	CASSQGRVEGYTF
TRBV29-1	.	TRBJ2-1	CSVESWSVYNEQFF
TRBV30	few	TRBJ1-5	CAWSVQGNQPQHF
TRBV7-9	.	TRBJ1-6	CASSLVSGFNSPLHF
TRBV5-1	.	TRBJ2-1	CASLRQGGEQFF
TRBV11-2	.	TRBJ1-2	CASRAWPGGHGYTF
TRBV7-9	.	TRBJ1-2	CASSLEAGGNYGYTF
TRBV7-2	once	TRBJ2-3	CASSRNRGDTQYF
TRBV30	.	TRBJ1-1	CAWSVLAWNTEAFF
TRBV7-2	.	TRBJ2-5	CASIRDRSYQETQYF
TRBV28	.	TRBJ2-5	CASSVSGGRETQYF